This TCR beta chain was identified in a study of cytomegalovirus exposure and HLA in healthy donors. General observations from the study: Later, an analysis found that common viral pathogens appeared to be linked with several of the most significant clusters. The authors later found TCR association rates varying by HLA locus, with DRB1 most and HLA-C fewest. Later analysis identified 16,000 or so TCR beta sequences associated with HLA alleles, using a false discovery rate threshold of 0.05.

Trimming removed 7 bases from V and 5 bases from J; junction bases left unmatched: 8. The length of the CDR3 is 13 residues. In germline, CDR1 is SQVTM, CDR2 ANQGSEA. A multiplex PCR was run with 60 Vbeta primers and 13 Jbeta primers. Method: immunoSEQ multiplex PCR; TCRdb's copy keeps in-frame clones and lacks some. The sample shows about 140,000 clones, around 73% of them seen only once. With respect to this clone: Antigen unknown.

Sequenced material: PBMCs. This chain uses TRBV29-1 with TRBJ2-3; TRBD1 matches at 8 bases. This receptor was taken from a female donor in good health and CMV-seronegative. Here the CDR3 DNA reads TGCAGCGGAGGACAGGGCGAGGGAGATACGCAGTATTTT. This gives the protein CSGGQGEGDTQYF.